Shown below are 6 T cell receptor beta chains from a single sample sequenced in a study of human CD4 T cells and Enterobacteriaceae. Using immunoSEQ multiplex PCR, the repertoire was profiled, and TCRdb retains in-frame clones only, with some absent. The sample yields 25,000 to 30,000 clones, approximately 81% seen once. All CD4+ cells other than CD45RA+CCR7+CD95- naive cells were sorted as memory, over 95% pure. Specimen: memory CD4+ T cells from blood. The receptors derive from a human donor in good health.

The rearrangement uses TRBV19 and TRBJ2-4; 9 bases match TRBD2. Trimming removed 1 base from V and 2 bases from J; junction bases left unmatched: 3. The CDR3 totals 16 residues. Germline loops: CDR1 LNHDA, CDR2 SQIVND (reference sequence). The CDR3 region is CASSIGAGGTKNIQYF. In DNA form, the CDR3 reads TGTGCCAGTAGTATAGGAGCGGGGGGAACCAAAAACATTCAGTACTTC.

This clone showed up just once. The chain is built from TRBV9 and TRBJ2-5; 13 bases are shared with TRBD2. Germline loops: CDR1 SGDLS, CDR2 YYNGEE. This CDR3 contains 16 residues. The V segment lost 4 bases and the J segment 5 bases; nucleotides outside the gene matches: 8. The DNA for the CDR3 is TGTGCCAGCAGCCCGAAACTAGCGGGGGGGCGGGAGACCCAGTACTTC. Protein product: CASSPKLAGGRETQYF.

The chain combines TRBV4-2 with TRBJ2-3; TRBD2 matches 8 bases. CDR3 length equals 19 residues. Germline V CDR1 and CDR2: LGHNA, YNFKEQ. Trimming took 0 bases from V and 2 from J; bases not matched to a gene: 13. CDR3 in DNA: TGTGCCAGCAGCCAAGAACAGGTGCTGGCGGGGGGCGACACAGATACGCAGTATTTT. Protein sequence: CASSQEQVLAGGDTDTQYF.

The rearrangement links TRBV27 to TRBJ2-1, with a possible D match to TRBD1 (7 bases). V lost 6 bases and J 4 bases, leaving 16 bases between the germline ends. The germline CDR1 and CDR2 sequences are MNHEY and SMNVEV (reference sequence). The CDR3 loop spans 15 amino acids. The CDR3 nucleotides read TGTGCCAGCAGAAAACAGGAGGGGGCATACAATGAGCAGTTCTTC. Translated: CASRKQEGAYNEQFF.

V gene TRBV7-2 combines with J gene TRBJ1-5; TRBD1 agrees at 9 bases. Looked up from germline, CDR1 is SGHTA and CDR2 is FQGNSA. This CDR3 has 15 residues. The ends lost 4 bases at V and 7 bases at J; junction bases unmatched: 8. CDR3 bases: TGTGCCAGCAGCTCAACCACAGGGGGCCGGCAGCCCCAGCATTTT. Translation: CASSSTTGGRQPQHF.

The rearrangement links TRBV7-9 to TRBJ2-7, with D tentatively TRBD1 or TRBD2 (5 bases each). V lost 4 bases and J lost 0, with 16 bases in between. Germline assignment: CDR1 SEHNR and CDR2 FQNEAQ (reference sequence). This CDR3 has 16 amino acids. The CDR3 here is CASSSAQGTHSYEQYF. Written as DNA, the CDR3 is TGTGCCAGCAGCTCAGCCCAAGGGACGCACTCCTACGAGCAGTACTTC.